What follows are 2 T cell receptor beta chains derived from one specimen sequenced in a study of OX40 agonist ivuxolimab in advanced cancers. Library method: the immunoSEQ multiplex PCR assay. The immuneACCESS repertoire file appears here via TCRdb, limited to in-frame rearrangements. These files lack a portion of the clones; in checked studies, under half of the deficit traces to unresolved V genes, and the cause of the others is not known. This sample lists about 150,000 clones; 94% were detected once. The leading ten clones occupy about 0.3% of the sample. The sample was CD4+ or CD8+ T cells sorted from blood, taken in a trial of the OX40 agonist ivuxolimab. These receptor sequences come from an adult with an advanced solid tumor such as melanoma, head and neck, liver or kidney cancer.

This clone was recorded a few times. As DNA, the CDR3 is TGCGCCAGCAAGATACAACTTTGGGAGCAGCCCCAGCATTTT. Its translation: CASKIQLWEQPQHF. The chain combines TRBV23-1 with TRBJ1-5; D gene unclear. TRBV23-1 is known as an ORF, though its function is uncertain. The CDR3 sequence is 14 residues long. V dropped 7 bases and J dropped 7 bases, with 17 bases sitting between them.

CDR3 bases: TGTGCCAGCTCAAAGTCAGGGGTTACAGATACGCAGTATTTT. Translating gives CASSKSGVTDTQYF. This sequence joins TRBV18 and TRBJ2-3, with a possible D match to TRBD1 (6 bases). The CDR3 loop spans 14 amino acids. CDR1 and CDR2 from the germline V gene are KGHSH and LQKENI. Deletions cut 5 bases from V and 3 bases from J, with 12 bases between.